This T cell receptor beta chain is drawn from a study of beta chain features in type 1 diabetes (dated by TCRdb to between 2018 and 2020). Some background on the complete study: Patients and healthy donors did not differ in mean age, gender distribution, total cell number or subset yield. Across all samples, about 110 million sorted cells were examined, and cell number per subset correlated strongly with RNA yield. In the study, recently diagnosed type 1 diabetes patients and matched healthy donors were compared on the TCRB repertoires of their sorted circulating CD4+ T cell subsets. Whereas all 30 or so donors provided naive and central memory subsets, regulatory and stem cell-like memory subsets were isolated from just 8 patients and about eight healthy donors. The paper as a whole reports these results and caveats: At VDJ recombination sites, patients with type 1 diabetes made fewer insertions and deleted more nucleotides, a pattern implying thymic rearrangement abnormalities. Naive, central memory and regulatory TCRB repertoires appeared to be more similar among patients than among healthy donors. Only small numbers of individuals were included in the HLA sub-analyses, which left unresolved whether HLA type had any influence on TCRB rearrangement. Because cDNA was sequenced instead of genomic DNA, highly expressing activated cells could be over-represented, though the groups showed no difference in activation or CD3 levels. PCR might favor shorter templates, but patient and control samples were amplified and corrected together, so any skew would affect both groups equally. A moderate but significant shortening of TCRB CDR3 length was observed in type 1 diabetes patients in all four CD4+ subsets.

The germline V gene (reference sequence) supplies CDR1 GTSNPN and CDR2 SVGIG. From the cysteine up to the phenylalanine, the CDR3 has a length of 14 residues. Left in the record is the CDR3 DNA by itself, 42 bases read in frame from the first base. V is trimmed back by 4 bases and J by 3 bases, and the junction contains 5 bases that no gene match accounts for. The High Capacity cDNA Reverse Transcription Kit was used to reverse transcribe all of the isolated RNA, meaning that expressed TCRB transcripts were what got sequenced. Deep immunoSEQ sequencing was performed on naive, central memory and regulatory T cell samples, with an average of about 3.6 million total reads per sample. Sorted cells were lysed in RLT buffer, and RNA was extracted using DNase-treated RNeasy Micro or Mini kits according to cell number. Each cell subset was processed on its own to prevent cross-contamination, while patient and healthy donor samples were processed together. Using the immunoSEQ multiplex PCR, TCRB sequences were amplified from cDNA into 87-bp fragments spanning the CDR3 region. The amplicons were sequenced using the Illumina HiSeq platform. The authors' analysis ran thus. PCR bias was corrected computationally using synthetic template baselines, and reads within Hamming distance 2 were collapsed, with unmergeable singletons discarded. Reads were aligned against IMGT so that V, D and J genes, CDR3 length and insertions or deletions at six rearrangement sites could be assigned. Within each subset, clonotype counts were normalized to sorted cell number, and only after that were true diversity and Gini coefficients computed with the tcR R package. Repertoire sharing was quantified using the overlap coefficient calculated on TCRB nucleotide sequences. TCRdb holds this immuneACCESS table with in-frame rearrangements only. Some clones are missing; in checked studies, unresolved V genes explain under half, and the rest has no known cause. D and trimming come from the DNA, and the V and J calls and clone size come from that table. In all, the sample holds some 150,000 clones, and around 51% of those were seen once. The ten top clones hold 0.4% to 0.5% of the sample.

Each donor gave one peripheral blood draw, approximately 0.11 L on average, collected into heparinised tubes. Naive, central memory, regulatory and stem cell-like memory CD4+ T cells were sorted on a BD FACSAria II using a panel including CD45RO, CCR7, CD25, CD127, CD95 and CD27. Purity was above 95% for every sorted population. PBMCs were separated immediately by Lymphoprep density gradient centrifugation and were stained directly, without being cultured. Samples were stained and sorted in pairs, with one healthy donor and one patient per experiment, so that batch effects were minimized. This clone was counted only a few times. The target of this receptor is not known. Per-base quality was not reported, and no clone a single base away is much larger than it.

Sequencing was done on a sample of Tregs from blood. The intended sense of this specimen's cell subset or site label: regulatory CD4+ T cells. The receptor chain draws on TRBV30 and TRBJ2-3, with 9 central nucleotides matching TRBD2. The TCR originated in a young man in good health. Here the CDR3 is given as CAWIPGLATDTQYF. The DNA sequence is TGTGCCTGGATCCCGGGACTAGCTACAGATACGCAGTATTTT.